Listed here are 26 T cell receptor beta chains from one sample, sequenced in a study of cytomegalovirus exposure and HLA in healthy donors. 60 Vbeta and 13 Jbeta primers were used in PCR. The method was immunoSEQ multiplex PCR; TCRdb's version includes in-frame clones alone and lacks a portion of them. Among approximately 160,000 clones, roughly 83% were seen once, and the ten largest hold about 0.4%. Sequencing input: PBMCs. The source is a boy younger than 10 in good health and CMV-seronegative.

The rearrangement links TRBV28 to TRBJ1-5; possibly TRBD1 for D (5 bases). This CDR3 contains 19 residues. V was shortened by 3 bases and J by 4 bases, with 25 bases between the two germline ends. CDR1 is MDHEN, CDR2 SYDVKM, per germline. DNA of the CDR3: TGTGCCAGCAGTTTGTTCCCCCTCAGGGAAGCTCTCCCAAATCAGCCCCAGCATTTT. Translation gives CASSLFPLREALPNQPQHF.

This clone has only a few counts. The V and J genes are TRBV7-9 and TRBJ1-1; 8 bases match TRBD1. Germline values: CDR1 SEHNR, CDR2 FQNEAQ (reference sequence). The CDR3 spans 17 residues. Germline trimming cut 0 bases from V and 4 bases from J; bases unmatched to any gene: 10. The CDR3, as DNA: TGTGCCAGCAGCTTAGCGGGTAACCTGGACAGGGCCACTGAAGCTTTCTTT. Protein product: CASSLAGNLDRATEAFF.

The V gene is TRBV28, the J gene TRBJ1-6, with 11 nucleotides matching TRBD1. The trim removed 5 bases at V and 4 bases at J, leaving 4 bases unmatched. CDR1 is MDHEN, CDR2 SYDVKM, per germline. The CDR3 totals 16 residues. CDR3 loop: CASSRTGGSYNSPLHF. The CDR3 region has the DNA TGTGCCAGCAGTCGGACAGGGGGCAGTTATAATTCACCCCTCCACTTT.

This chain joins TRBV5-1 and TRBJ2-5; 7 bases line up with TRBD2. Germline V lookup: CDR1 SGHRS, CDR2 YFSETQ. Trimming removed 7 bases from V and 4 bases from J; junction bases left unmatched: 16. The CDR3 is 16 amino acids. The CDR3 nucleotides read TGCGCCAGCGCAGCGTTTCTAGCGGAGCTTAGAGAGACCCAGTACTTC. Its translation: CASAAFLAELRETQYF.

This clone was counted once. CDR3 nucleotide sequence: TGCAGTGCCCCCACTCCGGGGACGCAGTATTTT. It yields the protein CSAPTPGTQYF. This chain connects TRBV20-1 to TRBJ2-3; weak D call: TRBD2 (5 bases). This CDR3 has 11 amino acids. Germline V CDR1 and CDR2: DFQATT, SNEGSKA (reference sequence). Trimming cost V 6 bases and J 9 bases, with 13 bases left between them.

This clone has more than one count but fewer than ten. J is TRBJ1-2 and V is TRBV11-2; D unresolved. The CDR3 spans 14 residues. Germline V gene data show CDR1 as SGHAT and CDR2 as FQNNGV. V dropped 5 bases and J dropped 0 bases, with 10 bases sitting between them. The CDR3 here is CASSPAGTNYGYTF. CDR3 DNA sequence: TGTGCCAGCAGCCCGGCGGGGACTAACTATGGCTACACCTTC.

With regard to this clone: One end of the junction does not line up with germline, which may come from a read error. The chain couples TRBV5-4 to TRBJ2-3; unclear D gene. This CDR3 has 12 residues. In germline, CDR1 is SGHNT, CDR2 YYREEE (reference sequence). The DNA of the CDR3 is TGTGCCAGCAGCTTCGGCACAGATACGCAGTGTTTT. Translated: CASSFGTDTQCF.

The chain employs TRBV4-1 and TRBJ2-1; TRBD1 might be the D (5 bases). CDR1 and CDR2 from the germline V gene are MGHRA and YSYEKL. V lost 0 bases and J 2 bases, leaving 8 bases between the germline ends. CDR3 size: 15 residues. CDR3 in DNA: TGCGCCAGCAGCCAAGACCAGGGCACCTACAATGAGCAGTTCTTC. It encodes CASSQDQGTYNEQFF.

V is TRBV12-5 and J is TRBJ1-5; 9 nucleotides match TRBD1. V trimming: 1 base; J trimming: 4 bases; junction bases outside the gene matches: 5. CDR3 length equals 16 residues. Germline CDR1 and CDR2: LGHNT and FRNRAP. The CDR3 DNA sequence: TGTGCTAGTGGTTTGGGGAGGACAGGGGTAAATCAGCCCCAGCATTTT. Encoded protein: CASGLGRTGVNQPQHF.

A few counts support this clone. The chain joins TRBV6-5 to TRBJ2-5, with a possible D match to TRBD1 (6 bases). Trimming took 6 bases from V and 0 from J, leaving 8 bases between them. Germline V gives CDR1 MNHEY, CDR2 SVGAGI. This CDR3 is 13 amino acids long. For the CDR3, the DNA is TGTGCCAGCAGGAGGACAGACCAAGAGACCCAGTACTTC. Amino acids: CASRRTDQETQYF.

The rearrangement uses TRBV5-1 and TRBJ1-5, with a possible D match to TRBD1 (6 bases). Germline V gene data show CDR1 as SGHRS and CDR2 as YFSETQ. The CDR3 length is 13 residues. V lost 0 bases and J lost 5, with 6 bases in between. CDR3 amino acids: CASSLAGDQPQHF. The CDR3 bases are TGCGCCAGCAGCTTGGCAGGGGATCAGCCCCAGCATTTT.

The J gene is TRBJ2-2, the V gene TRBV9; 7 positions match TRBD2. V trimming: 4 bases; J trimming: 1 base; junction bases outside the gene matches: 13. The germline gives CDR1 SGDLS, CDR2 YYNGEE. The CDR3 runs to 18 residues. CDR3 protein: CASSLGGGASGNTGELFF. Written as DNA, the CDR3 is TGTGCCAGCAGCCTAGGTGGCGGGGCTAGCGGGAACACCGGGGAGCTGTTTTTT.

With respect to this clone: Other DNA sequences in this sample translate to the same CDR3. CDR3 sequence reads: CASSPPLSGQNYEQYF. CDR3 DNA: TGTGCCAGCAGTCCCCCCCTCTCGGGACAGAACTACGAGCAGTACTTC. This chain connects TRBV2 to TRBJ2-7, with 7 bases lining up with TRBD1. This CDR3 is built from 16 residues. Germline V gene lookup returns CDR1 SNHLY and CDR2 FYNNEI. The trim removed 5 bases at V and 3 bases at J, leaving 13 bases unmatched.

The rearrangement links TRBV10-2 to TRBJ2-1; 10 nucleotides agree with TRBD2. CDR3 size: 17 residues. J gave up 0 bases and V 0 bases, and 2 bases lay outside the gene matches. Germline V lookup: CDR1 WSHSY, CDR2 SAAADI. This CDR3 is CASSESLAGSSYNEQFF. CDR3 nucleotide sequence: TGCGCCAGCAGTGAGTCACTAGCGGGGAGCTCCTACAATGAGCAGTTCTTC.

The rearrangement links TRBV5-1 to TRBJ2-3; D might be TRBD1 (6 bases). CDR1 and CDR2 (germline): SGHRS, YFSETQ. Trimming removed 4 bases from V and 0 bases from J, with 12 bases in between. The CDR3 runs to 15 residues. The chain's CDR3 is CASSHTGISTDTQYF. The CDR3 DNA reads TGCGCCAGCAGCCACACAGGGATTAGCACAGATACGCAGTATTTT.

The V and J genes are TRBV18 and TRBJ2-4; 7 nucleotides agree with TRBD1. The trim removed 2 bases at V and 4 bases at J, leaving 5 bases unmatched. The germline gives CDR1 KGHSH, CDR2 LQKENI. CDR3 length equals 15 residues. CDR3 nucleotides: TGTGCCAGCTCACCAGAGGGGGCAGCGAAAAACATTCAGTACTTC. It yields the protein CASSPEGAAKNIQYF.

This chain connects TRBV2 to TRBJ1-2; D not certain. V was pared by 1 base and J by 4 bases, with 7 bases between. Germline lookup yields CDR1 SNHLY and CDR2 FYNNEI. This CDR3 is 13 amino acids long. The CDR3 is CASSEDTLYGYTF. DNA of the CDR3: TGTGCCAGCAGTGAAGACACCCTCTATGGCTACACCTTC.

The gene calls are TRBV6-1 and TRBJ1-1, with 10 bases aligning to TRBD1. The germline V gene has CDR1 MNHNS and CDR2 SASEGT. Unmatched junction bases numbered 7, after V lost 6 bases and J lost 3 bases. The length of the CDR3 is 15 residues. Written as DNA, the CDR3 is TGTGCCAGCAGACGGGACAGGGGAGTGGACACTGAAGCTTTCTTT. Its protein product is CASRRDRGVDTEAFF.

The CDR3 protein is CASSEGTGNSYNEQFF. DNA of the CDR3: TGTGCCAGCAGCGAAGGGACAGGGAATTCCTACAATGAGCAGTTCTTC. The chain recombines TRBV5-6 with TRBJ2-1, with 9 bases aligning to TRBD1. With 4 bases clipped from V and 1 base from J, the junction kept 6 bases outside the gene matches. CDR3 length: 16 residues. Germline V gene lookup returns CDR1 SGHDT and CDR2 YYEEEE.

For the CDR3, the DNA is TGTGCCAGCAGCCTAAGTGTGGGACAGGGTAGGACCGGGGAGCTGTTTTTT. Translating gives CASSLSVGQGRTGELFF. The chain links TRBV9 to TRBJ2-2, with 9 bases fitting TRBD1. V lost 4 bases, J lost 5 bases, and 12 bases stayed unmatched. The CDR3 extends over 17 amino acids. Germline CDR1 reads SGDLS; CDR2 reads YYNGEE.

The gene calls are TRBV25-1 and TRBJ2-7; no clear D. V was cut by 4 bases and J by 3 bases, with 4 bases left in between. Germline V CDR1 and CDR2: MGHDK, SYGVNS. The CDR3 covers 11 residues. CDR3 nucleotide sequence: TGTGCCAGCAGTGCCTACTACGAGCAGTACTTC. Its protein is CASSAYYEQYF.

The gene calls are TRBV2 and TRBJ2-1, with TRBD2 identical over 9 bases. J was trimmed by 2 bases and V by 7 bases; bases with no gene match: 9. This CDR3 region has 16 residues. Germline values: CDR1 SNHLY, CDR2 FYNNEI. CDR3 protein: CASTAGREGPYNEQFF. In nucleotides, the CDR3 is TGTGCCAGCACGGCGGGGCGGGAGGGCCCCTACAATGAGCAGTTCTTC. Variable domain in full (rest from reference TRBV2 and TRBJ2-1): EPEVTQTPSHQVTQMGQEVILRCVPISNHLYFYWYRQILGQKVEFLVSFYNNEISEKSEIFDDQFSVERPDGSNFTLKIRSTKLEDSAMYFCASTAGREGPYNEQFFGPGTRLTVL.

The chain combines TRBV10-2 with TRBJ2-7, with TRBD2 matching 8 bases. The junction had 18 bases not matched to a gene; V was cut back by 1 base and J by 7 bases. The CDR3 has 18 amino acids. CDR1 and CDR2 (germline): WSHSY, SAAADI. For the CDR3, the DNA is TGCGCCAGCAGTGAGTATCTAGGGTGGGAGCGGGAGACGGGAGAGCAGTACTTC. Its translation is CASSEYLGWERETGEQYF.

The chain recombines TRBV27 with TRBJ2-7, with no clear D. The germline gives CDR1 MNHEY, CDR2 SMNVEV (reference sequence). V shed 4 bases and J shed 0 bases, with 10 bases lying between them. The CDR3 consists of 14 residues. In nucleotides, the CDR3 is TGTGCCAGCAGTTCCCTGTCAGACTCCTACGAGCAGTACTTC. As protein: CASSSLSDSYEQYF.

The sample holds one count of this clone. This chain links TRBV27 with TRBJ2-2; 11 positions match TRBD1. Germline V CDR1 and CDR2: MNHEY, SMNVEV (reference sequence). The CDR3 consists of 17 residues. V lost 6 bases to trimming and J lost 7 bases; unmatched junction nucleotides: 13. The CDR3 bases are TGTGCCAGCAGCCTCATTCGGACAGGGGGCGCCCACGGGGAGCTGTTTTTT. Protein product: CASSLIRTGGAHGELFF.

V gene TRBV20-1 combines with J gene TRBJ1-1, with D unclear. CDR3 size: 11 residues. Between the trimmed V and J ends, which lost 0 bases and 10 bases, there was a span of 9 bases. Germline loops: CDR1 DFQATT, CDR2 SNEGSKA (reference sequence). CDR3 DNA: TGCAGTGCTAGAGATCGGGTTGCAGCTTTCTTT. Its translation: CSARDRVAAFF.